One sample yielded the 29 T cell receptor beta chains listed below, sequenced in a study of beta chain features in type 1 diabetes. The whole isolated RNA underwent reverse transcription, so sequencing captured expressed TCRB transcripts. Assay used: immunoSEQ multiplex PCR; TCRdb lists only in-frame clones, some missing. The sample has almost 350,000 clones, 7% to 9% seen once. Specimen: central memory CD4+ T cells from blood. These receptors were taken from a woman aged 18-29 years in good health.

This clone was observed a few times. The genes are TRBV4-3 and TRBJ1-1; D gene ambiguous. The CDR3 covers 15 residues. Germline CDR1 reads LGHNA; CDR2 reads YSLEER. V was trimmed by 6 bases and J by 1 base, leaving 15 bases between them. The CDR3 loop is CASRPSEMRNTEAFF. The CDR3 DNA sequence: TGCGCCAGCAGACCATCAGAGATGAGGAACACTGAAGCTTTCTTT.

This clone was found a few times. The chain uses TRBV5-6 and TRBJ2-1, with D perhaps TRBD1 or TRBD2 (5 bases each). V gave up 4 bases and J gave up 7 bases, with 12 bases separating them. From germline, CDR1 is SGHDT and CDR2 YYEEEE. This CDR3 has 13 amino acids. Written as DNA, the CDR3 is TGTGCCAGCAGCCTAGGGACGGAGAATGAGCAGTTCTTC. Translation gives CASSLGTENEQFF.

V is TRBV6-6 and J is TRBJ1-2; D is unresolved. V was clipped by 6 bases and J by 5 bases, with 19 bases between them. Germline CDR1 and CDR2: MNHNY and SVGAGI (reference sequence). CDR3 length: 15 residues. As DNA, the CDR3 is TGTGCCAGCAGCCCTCCCCACAGTGGTGATTATGGCTACACCTTC. Protein: CASSPPHSGDYGYTF.

The chain has TRBV28 and TRBJ1-2; D uncertain. V lost 7 bases to trimming and J lost 3 bases, with 12 bases between them. Germline CDR1 MDHEN, CDR2 SYDVKM. The CDR3 spans 13 residues. CDR3 nucleotide sequence: TGTGCCAGCAATACCGGGAGCTACTATGGCTACACCTTC. This encodes CASNTGSYYGYTF.

This clone has only a few counts. This chain uses TRBV11-1 with TRBJ2-1; 10 nucleotides line up with TRBD2. The germline gives CDR1 SGHAT, CDR2 FQDESV (reference sequence). V gave up 2 bases and J gave up 1 base; unmatched junction bases: 11. The CDR3 runs 19 residues. The CDR3 here is CASSLSRTSGAPSYNEQFF. The CDR3 DNA is TGTGCCAGCAGCTTATCCCGGACTAGCGGAGCCCCATCCTACAATGAGCAGTTCTTC. Looking up the rest from reference TRBV11-1 and TRBJ2-1 gives the full variable domain: EAEVAQSPRYKITEKSQAVAFWCDPISGHATLYWYRQILGQGPELLVQFQDESVVDDSQLPKDRFSAERLKGVDSTLKIQPAELGDSAMYLCASSLSRTSGAPSYNEQFFGPGTRLTVL.

The chain joins TRBV4-1 to TRBJ2-3; 7 bases line up with TRBD2. Germline trimming cut 5 bases from V and 5 bases from J; bases unmatched to any gene: 16. The CDR3 length is 17 residues. Per germline, CDR1 MGHRA and CDR2 YSYEKL. The CDR3: CASSSVGRRFGGDTQYF. The CDR3 region has the DNA TGCGCCAGCAGCAGCGTCGGGAGGAGGTTCGGCGGAGATACGCAGTATTTT.

The J gene is TRBJ2-7, the V gene TRBV5-4; 9 nucleotides align to TRBD1. This CDR3 is 15 amino acids long. CDR1 is SGHNT and CDR2 is YYREEE in the germline V gene (reference sequence). The trim removed 0 bases at V and 3 bases at J, leaving 4 bases unmatched. The CDR3 here is CASSLEGTGHYEQYF. In DNA, the CDR3 is TGTGCCAGCAGCTTGGAGGGGACAGGGCACTACGAGCAGTACTTC.

This clone came up a few times. The chain links TRBV21-1 to TRBJ2-7; TRBD2, as called in the table, went unchecked against the DNA. TRBV21-1 is a known pseudogene. The CDR3 covers 15 residues. The CDR3 DNA sequence: TGTGCCAGCAGCCCCAGCGGGCGAAATACCTACGAGCAGTACTTC. Translation: CASSPSGRNTYEQYF.

This clone turned up a few times. V gene TRBV7-9 combines with J gene TRBJ1-1; D ambiguous. The CDR3 has 13 residues. The V and J ends lost 5 bases and 1 base respectively, with 8 bases between them. Germline CDR1 reads SEHNR; CDR2 reads FQNEAQ (reference sequence). The CDR3 loop is CASSPQTNTEAFF. CDR3 coding DNA: TGTGCCAGCAGCCCCCAGACGAACACTGAAGCTTTCTTT. The whole variable domain, filled in from reference TRBV7-9 and TRBJ1-1, reads DTGVSQNPRHKITKRGQNVTFRCDPISEHNRLYWYRQTLGQGPEFLTYFQNEAQLEKSRLLSDRFSAERPKGSFSTLEIQRTEQGDSAMYLCASSPQTNTEAFFGQGTRLTVV.

CDR3 DNA sequence: TGTGCCAGCAGGGCTTGTAGACAGGGACAGGGCAATCAGCCCCAGCATTTT. This codes for CASRACRQGQGNQPQHF. This chain uses TRBV21-1 with TRBJ1-5; the DNA was not compared with TRBD1, the D call given in the table. TRBV21-1 is termed a pseudogene. The CDR3 contains 17 residues.

The V and J genes are TRBV6-5 and TRBJ1-5, with a possible D match to TRBD1 (5 bases). CDR1 MNHEY and CDR2 SVGAGI come from the germline V gene. Trimming stripped 2 bases from V and 7 bases from J, with 15 bases between. The CDR3 covers 15 residues. In DNA form, the CDR3 reads TGTGCCAGCAGTTACGCCTTGGGGGAGGGCCAGCCCCAGCATTTT. Its protein is CASSYALGEGQPQHF.

V is TRBV28 and J is TRBJ1-1; TRBD1 is a possible D gene (5 bases). Germline-derived CDR1 and CDR2 are MDHEN and SYDVKM. CDR3 length equals 14 residues. V lost 7 bases and J lost 1, with 13 bases in between. CDR3 DNA sequence: TGTGCCAGCAACACGGACGGGGGGAACACTGAAGCTTTCTTT. Amino acid sequence: CASNTDGGNTEAFF.

As for this clone: A much larger clonotype is one base distant, so this may be a read error. V and J are TRBV5-8 and TRBJ2-3; 10 positions agree with TRBD1. Germline trimming cut 2 bases from V and 4 bases from J; bases unmatched to any gene: 1. This CDR3 is 14 amino acids long. Germline-derived CDR1 and CDR2 are SGHTS and YDEGEE. CDR3 region: CASSLGQGADTQYF. The CDR3 DNA follows: TGTGCCAGCAGCTTAGGACAGGGGGCAGATACGCAGTATTTT.

This clone was counted only a few times. J is TRBJ2-7 and V is TRBV5-4; the match to TRBD2 covers 10 bases. CDR3 length: 17 amino acids. The V gene end was trimmed by 3 bases and the J gene end by 6 bases; junction bases not matched to a gene: 15. Germline values: CDR1 SGHNT, CDR2 YYREEE (reference sequence). CDR3 sequence reads: CASSSTGYWASGSEQYF. For the CDR3, the DNA is TGTGCCAGCAGCTCCACCGGTTACTGGGCTAGCGGGAGCGAGCAGTACTTC.

This clone was counted only a few times. The rearrangement uses TRBV15 and TRBJ1-5; the D gene is possibly TRBD1 (5 bases). V shed 1 base and J shed 7 bases, with 11 bases lying between them. CDR1 is LNHNV, CDR2 YYDKDF, per germline (reference sequence). The CDR3 is 14 amino acids. CDR3 in amino acids: CATSRGGSGQPQHF. The CDR3 DNA follows: TGTGCCACCAGCAGAGGGGGGTCGGGGCAGCCCCAGCATTTT.

This clone has only a few counts. The chain employs TRBV4-3 and TRBJ2-6, with 10 nucleotides matching TRBD2. From germline, CDR1 is LGHNA and CDR2 YSLEER. Trimming removed 3 bases from V and 3 bases from J; junction bases left unmatched: 14. CDR3 length equals 20 residues. The CDR3: CASSQAASGRPSIGANVLTF. In DNA form, the CDR3 reads TGCGCCAGCAGCCAGGCGGCTAGCGGGAGACCATCGATTGGGGCCAACGTCCTGACTTTC.

This rearrangement joins TRBV7-2 to TRBJ2-5; TRBD2 agrees at 16 bases. The CDR3 extends over 18 amino acids. Trimming took 4 bases from V and 7 from J; bases not matched to a gene: 12. Germline assignment: CDR1 SGHTA and CDR2 FQGNSA. CDR3 in amino acids: CASSSGLAGGPSSGTQYF. The CDR3 DNA follows: TGTGCCAGCAGCTCGGGACTAGCGGGAGGGCCGTCAAGTGGGACCCAGTACTTC. Together with reference TRBV7-2 and TRBJ2-5, the CDR3 gives the full variable domain: GAGVSQSPSNKVTEKGKDVELRCDPISGHTALYWYRQSLGQGLEFLIYFQGNSAPDKSGLPSDRFSAERTGGSVSTLTIQRTQQEDSAVYLCASSSGLAGGPSSGTQYFGPGTRLLVL.

This clone was seen more than once but under ten times. J is TRBJ2-7 and V is TRBV27; D gene unclear. This CDR3 has 16 amino acids. The germline V and J ends were trimmed by 7 bases and 4 bases, with 23 bases remaining between them. The germline gives CDR1 MNHEY, CDR2 SMNVEV (reference sequence). CDR3 sequence reads: CASIVPLLAVVYEQYF. The CDR3 DNA reads TGTGCCAGCATTGTACCCCTGTTAGCCGTAGTTTACGAGCAGTACTTC.

There are a few counts of this clone. The chain carries TRBV28 and TRBJ2-3; D gene ambiguous. Trimming took off 3 bases at V and 4 bases at J, with 8 bases between the two ends. The CDR3 totals 13 residues. Germline lookup yields CDR1 MDHEN and CDR2 SYDVKM. The CDR3 DNA sequence: TGTGCCAGCAGTTTGGGTACCCCAGATACGCAGTATTTT. The encoded protein is CASSLGTPDTQYF.

This clone came up a few times. The rearrangement joins TRBV7-9 to TRBJ1-2; D is ambiguous. Germline V lookup: CDR1 SEHNR, CDR2 FQNEAQ (reference sequence). The V and J ends lost 5 bases and 6 bases respectively, with 16 bases between them. This CDR3 comprises 14 residues. The CDR3 region has the DNA TGTGCCAGCAGCCAAGAGTCAGGACGCGATGGCTACACCTTC. Translated, it gives CASSQESGRDGYTF.

This clone was seen a handful of times. The chain has TRBV7-3 and TRBJ2-1; D call uncertain. With 3 bases removed from V and 10 bases from J, the gap between germline ends came to 10 bases. This CDR3 spans 12 amino acids. Germline assignment: CDR1 SGHTA and CDR2 FQGTGA. CDR3 DNA: TGTGCCAGCAGCTTCGGGCCCGGGGAGCAGTTCTTC. Translating gives CASSFGPGEQFF.

This clone was observed a few times. V usage is TRBV6-5 and J usage is TRBJ2-3; D is ambiguous. This CDR3 has 13 residues. Per the germline V gene, CDR1 is MNHEY and CDR2 is SVGAGI. Between the trimmed V and J ends, which lost 3 bases and 2 bases, there was a span of 6 bases. The CDR3 DNA sequence: TGTGCCAGCAGTTATTATGTCACAGATACGCAGTATTTT. Encoded protein: CASSYYVTDTQYF.

This clone showed up just a few times. The J gene is TRBJ2-3, the V gene TRBV16; TRBD1 is a possible D gene (6 bases). V was clipped by 1 base and J by 3 bases, with 8 bases between them. CDR1 KGHSY and CDR2 FQNENV come from the germline V gene. The CDR3 has 14 residues. CDR3 sequence: CASSQWDTTDTQYF. The CDR3 nucleotides are TGTGCCAGCAGCCAATGGGACACAACAGATACGCAGTATTTT. The full variable domain, rest sourced from reference TRBV16 and TRBJ2-3, is GEEVAQTPKHLVRGEGQKAKLYCAPIKGHSYVFWYQQVLKNEFKFLISFQNENVFDETGMPKERFSAKCLPNSPCSLEIQATKLEDSAVYFCASSQWDTTDTQYFGPGTRLTVL.

The J gene is TRBJ1-2, the V gene TRBV15; D may be TRBD1 (5 bases). V dropped 7 bases and J dropped 0 bases, with 12 bases sitting between them. The CDR3 totals 14 residues. CDR1 is LNHNV, CDR2 YYDKDF, per germline (reference sequence). The chain's CDR3 is CATTPGAANYGYTF. The CDR3 nucleotides read TGTGCCACCACCCCCGGGGCAGCTAACTATGGCTACACCTTC.

V usage is TRBV6-5 and J usage is TRBJ2-3, with TRBD1 as a possible D gene (5 bases). V lost 6 bases to trimming and J lost 2 bases, with 12 bases between them. The CDR3 has 14 residues. The germline V gene encodes CDR1 MNHEY and CDR2 SVGAGI. The CDR3 here is CASRITGTTDTQYF. Here the CDR3 DNA reads TGTGCCAGCAGGATCACAGGAACCACAGATACGCAGTATTTT.

The V gene is TRBV5-1, the J gene TRBJ1-2; D uncertain. Germline V gene data show CDR1 as SGHRS and CDR2 as YFSETQ. The CDR3 extends over 13 amino acids. V was cut by 4 bases and J by 5 bases, with 12 bases left in between. CDR3 in DNA: TGCGCCAGCAGCCTAAATAACGGTTATGGCTACACCTTC. Protein: CASSLNNGYGYTF.

J is TRBJ2-1 and V is TRBV18; no definite D call. Germline V gene sequence: CDR1 KGHSH, CDR2 LQKENI. The ends were cut back, 1 base at V and 9 bases at J, with 10 bases in the middle. The CDR3 is 13 residues long. CDR3 nucleotides: TGTGCCAGCTCACCACAGGATTCGGCTGAGCAGTTCTTC. This sequence encodes CASSPQDSAEQFF.

This chain connects TRBV11-2 to TRBJ2-1; the D gene could be TRBD1 or TRBD2 (5 bases each). The CDR3 is 17 amino acids. V dropped 2 bases and J dropped 4 bases, with 18 bases sitting between them. Germline assignment: CDR1 SGHAT and CDR2 FQNNGV. DNA for the CDR3: TGTGCCAGCAGCTTACGTTTAGCTGGGGGTATTTACAATGAGCAGTTCTTC. This translates into CASSLRLAGGIYNEQFF.

The sample holds many counts of this clone. V gene TRBV14 combines with J gene TRBJ2-5; possible D gene TRBD2, 7 bases. CDR3 size: 15 residues. The V gene lost 0 bases and the J gene lost 4 bases, with 12 bases spanning the gap. Looked up from germline, CDR1 is SGHDN and CDR2 is FVKESK. CDR3: CASSQDRGGGETQYF. The CDR3 DNA reads as TGTGCCAGCAGCCAAGATCGGGGAGGGGGAGAGACCCAGTACTTC.